This TCR beta chain appears in the sequencing data of a study of T cells in Graves' hyperthyroidism and ophthalmopathy. Regarding the study as a whole: In blood, most of the thyroid clonotypes expanded above 0.001 were also present. It was a median approximately 6 months before onset that the model predicted ophthalmopathy.

The CDR3 is 12 amino acids. V was cut by 3 bases and J by 4 bases, with 6 bases left in between. Amplified TCR beta CDR3 regions derived from RNA transcripts. The HTBI primer set was used in a first-round RT-PCR of the TCR CDR3. MiXCR was run by TCRdb on the multiplex PCR reads, yielding one entry per CDR3 protein. The data hold about 500,000 distinct CDR3 sequences, with roughly 16% observed a single time. It was around 10 ml of fresh peripheral blood that supplied the PBMCs. This clonotype came up many times. Its antigen is currently unknown. Source material: blood. The receptor was derived from a woman between 25 and 40 years old with Graves' ophthalmopathy. J is TRBJ1-1 and V is TRBV12-3 or TRBV12-4; D remains unclear. The CDR3 region is CASSFSGTEAFF. The CDR3 nucleotides are TGTGCCAGCAGTTTTTCCGGCACTGAAGCTTTCTTT.